The text below deals with one TCR beta chain. Its matching antigen is unknown. A much larger clone is a single base away; this may be a read error. The germline V gene encodes CDR1 SQVTM and CDR2 ANQGSEA. This CDR3 spans 13 amino acids. TCRdb re-analysed the multiplex PCR reads in MiXCR, keeping a single row per CDR3 protein. The sample carries some 140,000 distinct CDR3 sequences, about 22% recorded once. The record originates from a study of breast tumors, draining lymph nodes, adjacent tissues. The lymph nodes were axillary draining lymph nodes from breast cancer patients. Study results and limitations: Most tumor T cells seemingly derive from lymph node, then expand in tumor. Tumor TCR diversity was below lymph nodes but above nontumor tissue.

The sample taken for sequencing was axillary lymph node tissue. V and J are TRBV29-1 and TRBJ1-6, with 9 bases that match TRBD1. The sequence was collected from a female donor with breast cancer. Some clones in this sample may be carry-over from other donors' samples. The CDR3 loop reads CGVGQGRNSPLHF. In DNA, the CDR3 is TGCGGCGTTGGACAGGGGCGAAATTCACCCCTCCACTTT.